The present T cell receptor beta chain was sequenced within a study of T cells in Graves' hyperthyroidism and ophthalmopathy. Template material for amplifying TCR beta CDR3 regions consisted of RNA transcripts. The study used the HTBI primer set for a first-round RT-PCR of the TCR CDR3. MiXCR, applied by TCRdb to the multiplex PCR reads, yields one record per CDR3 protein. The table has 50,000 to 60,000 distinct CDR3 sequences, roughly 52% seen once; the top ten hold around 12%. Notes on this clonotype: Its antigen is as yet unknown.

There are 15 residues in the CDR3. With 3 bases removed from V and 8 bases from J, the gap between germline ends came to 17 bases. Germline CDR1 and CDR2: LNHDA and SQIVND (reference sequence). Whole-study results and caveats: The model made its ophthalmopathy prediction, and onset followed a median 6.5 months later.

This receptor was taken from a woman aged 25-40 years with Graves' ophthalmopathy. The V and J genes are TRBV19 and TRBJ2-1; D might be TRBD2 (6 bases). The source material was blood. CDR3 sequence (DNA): TGTGCCAGTAGTATTGGCGGGCCTTGGGGGGATGAGCAGTTCTTC. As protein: CASSIGGPWGDEQFF.